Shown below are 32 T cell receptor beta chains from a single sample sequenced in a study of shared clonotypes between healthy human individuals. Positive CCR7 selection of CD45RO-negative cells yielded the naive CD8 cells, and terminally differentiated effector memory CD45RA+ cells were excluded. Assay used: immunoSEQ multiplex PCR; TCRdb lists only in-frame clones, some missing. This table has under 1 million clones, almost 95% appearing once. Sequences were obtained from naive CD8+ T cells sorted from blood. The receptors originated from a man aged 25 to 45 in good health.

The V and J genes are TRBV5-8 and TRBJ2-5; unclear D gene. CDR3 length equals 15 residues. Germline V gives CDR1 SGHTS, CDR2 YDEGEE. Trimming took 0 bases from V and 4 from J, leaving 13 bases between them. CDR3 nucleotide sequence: TGTGCCAGCAGCTTGGTAGGCTCGGCTGGAGAGACCCAGTACTTC. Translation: CASSLVGSAGETQYF.

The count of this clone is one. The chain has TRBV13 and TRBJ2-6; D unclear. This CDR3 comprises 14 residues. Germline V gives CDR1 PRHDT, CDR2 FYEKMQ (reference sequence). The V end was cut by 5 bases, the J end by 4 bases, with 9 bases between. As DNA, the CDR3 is TGTGCCAGCAGCCCCGGAAAGGGGGCCAACGTCCTGACTTTC. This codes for CASSPGKGANVLTF.

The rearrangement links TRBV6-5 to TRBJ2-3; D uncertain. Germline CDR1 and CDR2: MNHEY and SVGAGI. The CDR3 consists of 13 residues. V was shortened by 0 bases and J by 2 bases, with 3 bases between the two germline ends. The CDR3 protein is CASSYSLTDTQYF. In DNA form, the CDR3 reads TGTGCCAGCAGTTACTCCCTCACAGATACGCAGTATTTT.

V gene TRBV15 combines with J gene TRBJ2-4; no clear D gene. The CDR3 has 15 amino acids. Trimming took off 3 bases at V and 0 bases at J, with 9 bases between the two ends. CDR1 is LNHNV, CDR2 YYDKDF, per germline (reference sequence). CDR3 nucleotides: TGTGCCACCAGCAGTGCTCCTTTAGCCAAAAACATTCAGTACTTC. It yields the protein CATSSAPLAKNIQYF.

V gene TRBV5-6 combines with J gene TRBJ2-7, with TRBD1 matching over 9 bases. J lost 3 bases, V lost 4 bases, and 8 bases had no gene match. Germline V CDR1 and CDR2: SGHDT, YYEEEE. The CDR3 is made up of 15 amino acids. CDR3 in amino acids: CASSVGGTGFYEQYF. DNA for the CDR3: TGTGCCAGCAGCGTTGGTGGGACAGGGTTCTACGAGCAGTACTTC.

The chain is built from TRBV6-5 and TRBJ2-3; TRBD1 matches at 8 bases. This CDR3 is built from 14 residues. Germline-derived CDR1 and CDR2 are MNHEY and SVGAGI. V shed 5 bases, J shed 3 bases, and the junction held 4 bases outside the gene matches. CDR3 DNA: TGTGCCAGCAGTCCTGGACAGGGTACAGATACGCAGTATTTT. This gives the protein CASSPGQGTDTQYF.

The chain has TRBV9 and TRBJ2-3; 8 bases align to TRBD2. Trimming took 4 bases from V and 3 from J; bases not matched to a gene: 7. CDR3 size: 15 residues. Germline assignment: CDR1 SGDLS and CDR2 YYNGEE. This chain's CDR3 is CASSPGTSITDTQYF. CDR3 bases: TGTGCCAGCAGCCCCGGGACTAGTATAACAGATACGCAGTATTTT.

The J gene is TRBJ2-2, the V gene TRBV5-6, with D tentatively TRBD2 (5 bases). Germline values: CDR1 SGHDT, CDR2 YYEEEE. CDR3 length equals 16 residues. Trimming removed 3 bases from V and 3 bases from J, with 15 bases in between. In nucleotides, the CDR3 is TGTGCCAGCAGCTCCCGAGGGCTGGAGGACACCGGGGAGCTGTTTTTT. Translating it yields CASSSRGLEDTGELFF.

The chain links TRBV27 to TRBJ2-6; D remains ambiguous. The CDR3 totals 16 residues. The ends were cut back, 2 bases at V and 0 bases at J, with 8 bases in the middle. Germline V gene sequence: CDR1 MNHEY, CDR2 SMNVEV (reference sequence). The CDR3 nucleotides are TGTGCCAGCAGTTTAGATCCGATCTCTGGGGCCAACGTCCTGACTTTC. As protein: CASSLDPISGANVLTF.

CDR3 amino acids: CASSSRTGGENTEAFF. CDR3 in DNA: TGTGCCAGCAGCTCTCGGACAGGGGGCGAGAACACTGAAGCTTTCTTT. The chain employs TRBV7-8 and TRBJ1-1; 11 positions agree with TRBD1. The V gene's germline CDR1 is SGHVS and CDR2 FQNEAQ. The CDR3 has 16 residues. With V trimmed by 4 bases and J by 1 base, 5 bases remained unmatched.

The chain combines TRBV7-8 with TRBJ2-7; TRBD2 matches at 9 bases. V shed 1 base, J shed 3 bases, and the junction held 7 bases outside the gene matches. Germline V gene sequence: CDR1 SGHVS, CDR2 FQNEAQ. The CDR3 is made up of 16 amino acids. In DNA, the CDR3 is TGTGCCAGCAGCTTAGTTTGGACTAGCGCATACTACGAGCAGTACTTC. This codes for CASSLVWTSAYYEQYF.

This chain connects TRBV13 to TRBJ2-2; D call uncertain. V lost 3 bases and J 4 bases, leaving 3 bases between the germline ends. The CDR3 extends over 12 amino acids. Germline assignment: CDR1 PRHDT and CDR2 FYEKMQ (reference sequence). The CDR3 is CASSFSTGELFF. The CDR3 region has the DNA TGTGCCAGCAGCTTTAGCACCGGGGAGCTGTTTTTT.

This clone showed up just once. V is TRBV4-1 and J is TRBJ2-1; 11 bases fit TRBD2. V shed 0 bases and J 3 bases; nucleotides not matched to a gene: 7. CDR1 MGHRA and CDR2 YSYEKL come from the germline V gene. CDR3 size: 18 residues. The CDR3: CASSQEAPTSGGYNEQFF. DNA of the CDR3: TGCGCCAGCAGCCAAGAGGCCCCTACTAGCGGGGGCTACAATGAGCAGTTCTTC.

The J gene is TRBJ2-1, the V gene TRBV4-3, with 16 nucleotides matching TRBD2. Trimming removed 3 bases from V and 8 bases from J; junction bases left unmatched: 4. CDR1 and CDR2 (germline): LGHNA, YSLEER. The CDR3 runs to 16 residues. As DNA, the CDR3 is TGCGCCAGCAGCCAGGGACTAGCGGGAGGGCCTGATGAGCAGTTCTTC. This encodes CASSQGLAGGPDEQFF.

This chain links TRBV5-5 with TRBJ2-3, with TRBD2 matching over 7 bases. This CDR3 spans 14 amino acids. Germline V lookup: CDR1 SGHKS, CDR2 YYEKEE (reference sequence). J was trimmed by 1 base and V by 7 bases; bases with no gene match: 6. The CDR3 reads CASGRLAGTDTQYF. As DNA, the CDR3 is TGTGCCAGCGGAAGACTAGCCGGCACAGATACGCAGTATTTT.

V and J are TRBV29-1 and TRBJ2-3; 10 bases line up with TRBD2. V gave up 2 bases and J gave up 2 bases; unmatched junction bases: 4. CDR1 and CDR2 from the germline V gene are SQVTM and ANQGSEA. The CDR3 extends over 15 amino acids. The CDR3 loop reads CSVEFTSGTTDTQYF. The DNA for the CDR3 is TGCAGCGTTGAATTCACTAGCGGGACCACAGATACGCAGTATTTT.

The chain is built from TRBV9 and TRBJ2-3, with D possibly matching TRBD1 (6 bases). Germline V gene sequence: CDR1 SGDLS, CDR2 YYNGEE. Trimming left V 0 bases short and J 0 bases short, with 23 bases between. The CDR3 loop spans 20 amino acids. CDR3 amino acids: CASSVVDRDTMVGSTDTQYF. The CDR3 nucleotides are TGTGCCAGCAGCGTAGTGGACCGGGACACCATGGTAGGGAGCACAGATACGCAGTATTTT.

Here the CDR3 reads CASSLWGATNEQYF. CDR3 coding DNA: TGTGCCAGCAGCTTATGGGGGGCGACTAACGAGCAGTACTTC. J is TRBJ2-7 and V is TRBV11-2; D tentatively fits TRBD1 or TRBD2 (6 bases each). This CDR3 contains 14 residues. Per the germline V gene, CDR1 is SGHAT and CDR2 is FQNNGV. Trimming stripped 2 bases from V and 5 bases from J, with 13 bases between.

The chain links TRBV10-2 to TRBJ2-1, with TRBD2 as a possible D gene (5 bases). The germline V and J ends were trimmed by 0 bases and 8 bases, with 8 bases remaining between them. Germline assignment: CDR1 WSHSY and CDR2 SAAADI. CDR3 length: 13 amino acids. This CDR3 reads CASSESLDYEQFF. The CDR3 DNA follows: TGCGCCAGCAGTGAGTCTCTGGACTATGAGCAGTTCTTC.

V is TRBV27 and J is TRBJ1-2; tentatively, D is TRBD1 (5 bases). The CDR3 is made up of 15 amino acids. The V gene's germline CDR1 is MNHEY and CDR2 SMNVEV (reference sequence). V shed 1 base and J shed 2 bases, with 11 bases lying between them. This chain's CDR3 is CASSLFSGGNYGYTF. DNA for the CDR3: TGTGCCAGCAGTTTATTCTCGGGGGGAAACTATGGCTACACCTTC.

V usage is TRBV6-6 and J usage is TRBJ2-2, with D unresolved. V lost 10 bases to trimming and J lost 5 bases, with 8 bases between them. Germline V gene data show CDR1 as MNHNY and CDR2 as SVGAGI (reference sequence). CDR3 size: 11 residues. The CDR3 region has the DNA TGTGCCACTTATCAGACCGGGGAGCTGTTTTTT. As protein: CATYQTGELFF.

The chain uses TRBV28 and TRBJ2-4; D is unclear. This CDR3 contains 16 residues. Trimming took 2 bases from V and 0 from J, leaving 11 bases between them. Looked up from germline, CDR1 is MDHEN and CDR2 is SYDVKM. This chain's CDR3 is CASSLLLGLAKNIQYF. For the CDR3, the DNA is TGTGCCAGCAGTTTACTGCTAGGGCTAGCCAAAAACATTCAGTACTTC.

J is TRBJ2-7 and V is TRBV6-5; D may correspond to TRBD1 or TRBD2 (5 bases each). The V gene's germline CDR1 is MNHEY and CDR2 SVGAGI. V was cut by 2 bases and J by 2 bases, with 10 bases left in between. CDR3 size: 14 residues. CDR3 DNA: TGTGCCAGCAGTTACGGGACCGAAGCCTACGAGCAGTACTTC. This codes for CASSYGTEAYEQYF.

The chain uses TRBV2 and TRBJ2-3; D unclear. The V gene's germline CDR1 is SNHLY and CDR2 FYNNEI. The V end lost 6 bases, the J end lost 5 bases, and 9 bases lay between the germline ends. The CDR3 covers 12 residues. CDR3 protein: CASRGVRDTQYF. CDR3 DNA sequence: TGTGCCAGCAGGGGCGTCAGAGATACGCAGTATTTT.

The CDR3 loop reads CASSQDKRGLPDGYTF. CDR3 coding DNA: TGTGCCAGCAGCCAAGATAAAAGGGGCCTCCCTGATGGCTACACCTTC. The chain employs TRBV14 and TRBJ1-2; possible D gene TRBD1, 5 bases. V was trimmed by 0 bases and J by 6 bases, leaving 17 bases between them. The CDR3 is made up of 16 amino acids. Germline V gives CDR1 SGHDN, CDR2 FVKESK.

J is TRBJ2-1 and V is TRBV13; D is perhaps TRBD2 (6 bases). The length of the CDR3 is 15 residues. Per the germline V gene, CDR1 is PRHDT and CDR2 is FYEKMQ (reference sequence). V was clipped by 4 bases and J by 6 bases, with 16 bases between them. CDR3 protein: CASSSRDLGTNEQFF. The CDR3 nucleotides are TGTGCCAGCAGCTCCCGGGACTTGGGCACCAATGAGCAGTTCTTC.

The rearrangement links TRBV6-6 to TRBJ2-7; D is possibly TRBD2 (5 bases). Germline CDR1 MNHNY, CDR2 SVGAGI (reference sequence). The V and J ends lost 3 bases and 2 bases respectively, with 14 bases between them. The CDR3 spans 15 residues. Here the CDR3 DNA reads TGTGCCAGCAGTTATTCGAGGGCCGATCCCTACGAGCAGTACTTC. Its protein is CASSYSRADPYEQYF.

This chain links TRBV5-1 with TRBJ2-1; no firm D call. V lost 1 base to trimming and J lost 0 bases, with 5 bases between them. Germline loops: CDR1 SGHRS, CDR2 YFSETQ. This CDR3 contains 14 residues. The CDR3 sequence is CASSLRGSYNEQFF. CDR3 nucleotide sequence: TGCGCCAGCAGCTTGCGCGGCTCCTACAATGAGCAGTTCTTC.

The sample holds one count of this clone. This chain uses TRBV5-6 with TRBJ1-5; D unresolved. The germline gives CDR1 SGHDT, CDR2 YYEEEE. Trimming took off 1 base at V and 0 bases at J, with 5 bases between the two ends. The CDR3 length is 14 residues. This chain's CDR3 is CASSLFSSNQPQHF. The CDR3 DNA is TGTGCCAGCAGCTTGTTCAGTAGCAATCAGCCCCAGCATTTT.

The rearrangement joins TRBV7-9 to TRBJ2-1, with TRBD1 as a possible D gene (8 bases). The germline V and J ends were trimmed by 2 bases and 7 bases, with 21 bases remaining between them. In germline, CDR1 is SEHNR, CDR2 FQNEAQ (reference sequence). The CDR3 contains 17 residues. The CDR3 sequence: CASSLSHRGGSRNEQFF. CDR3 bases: TGTGCCAGCAGCTTATCCCACAGGGGGGGGAGCAGGAATGAGCAGTTCTTC.

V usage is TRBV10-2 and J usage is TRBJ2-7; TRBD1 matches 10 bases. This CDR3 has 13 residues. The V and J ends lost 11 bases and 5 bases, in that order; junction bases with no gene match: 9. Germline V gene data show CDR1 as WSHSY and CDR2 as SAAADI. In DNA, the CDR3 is TGCGCCGTCGACAGGGGGCTCGGAGACGAGCAGTACTTC. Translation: CAVDRGLGDEQYF.

The CDR3 reads CASSDLGGGETQYF. In DNA form, the CDR3 reads TGTGCCAGCAGCGACCTCGGGGGGGGAGAGACCCAGTACTTC. The rearrangement links TRBV27 to TRBJ2-5; TRBD2 matches 8 bases. Losses at the gene ends were 6 bases for V and 4 bases for J; bases not matched to a gene: 7. Germline loops: CDR1 MNHEY, CDR2 SMNVEV (reference sequence). The CDR3 is made up of 14 amino acids.